The TCR beta chain under discussion was sequenced for a study of OX40 agonist ivuxolimab in advanced cancers. Some clones are missing from TCRdb's copy, which holds only in-frame ones; the method was immunoSEQ multiplex PCR. Counted here are 14,000 or so clones, approximately 80% occurring once; the ten biggest clones make up around 20%. Germline-derived CDR1 and CDR2 are MNHEY and SVGAGI. Trimming stripped 4 bases from V and 1 base from J, with 16 bases between. The CDR3 contains 16 residues. This TCR was sampled from an adult with an advanced solid tumor such as melanoma, head and neck, liver or kidney cancer. The gene calls are TRBV6-5 and TRBJ2-5; D is possibly TRBD1 (6 bases). This sample comprised CD4+ or CD8+ T cells sorted from blood, obtained in a trial of the OX40 agonist ivuxolimab. The CDR3 DNA is TGTGCCAGCAGTTCGATAGGGACACTACTCCAAGAGACCCAGTACTTC. This encodes CASSSIGTLLQETQYF.